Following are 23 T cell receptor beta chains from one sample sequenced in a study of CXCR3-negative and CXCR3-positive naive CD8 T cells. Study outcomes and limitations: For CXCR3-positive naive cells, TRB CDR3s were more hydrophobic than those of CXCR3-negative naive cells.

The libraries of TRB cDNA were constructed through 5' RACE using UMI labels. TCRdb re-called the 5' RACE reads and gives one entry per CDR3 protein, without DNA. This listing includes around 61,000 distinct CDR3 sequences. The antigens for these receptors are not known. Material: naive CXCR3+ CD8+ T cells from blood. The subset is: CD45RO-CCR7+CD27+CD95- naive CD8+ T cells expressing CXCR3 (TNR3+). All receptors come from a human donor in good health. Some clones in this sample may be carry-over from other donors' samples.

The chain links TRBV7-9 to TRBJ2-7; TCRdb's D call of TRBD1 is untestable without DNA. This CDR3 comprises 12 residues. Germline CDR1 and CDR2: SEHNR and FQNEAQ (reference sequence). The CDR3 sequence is CASSEDRVEQYF.

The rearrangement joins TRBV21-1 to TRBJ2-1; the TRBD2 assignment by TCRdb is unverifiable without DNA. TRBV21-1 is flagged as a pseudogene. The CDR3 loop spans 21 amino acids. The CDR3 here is CASSREGVRPFYPSSYNEQFF.

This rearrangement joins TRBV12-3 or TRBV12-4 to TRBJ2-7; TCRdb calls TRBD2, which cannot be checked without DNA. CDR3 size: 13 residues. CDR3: CASRGLTTYEQYF.

The CDR3 reads CASSAAGGDEKLFF. The chain joins TRBV5-1 to TRBJ1-4; TCRdb proposes TRBD1, but this gene call is untestable without DNA. The CDR3 loop spans 14 amino acids. Looked up from germline, CDR1 is SGHRS and CDR2 is YFSETQ.

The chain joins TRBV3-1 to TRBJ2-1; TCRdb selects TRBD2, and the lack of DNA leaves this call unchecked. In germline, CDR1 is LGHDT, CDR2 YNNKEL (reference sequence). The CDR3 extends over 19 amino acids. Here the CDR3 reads CASTTRGMGLAGGLNEQFF.

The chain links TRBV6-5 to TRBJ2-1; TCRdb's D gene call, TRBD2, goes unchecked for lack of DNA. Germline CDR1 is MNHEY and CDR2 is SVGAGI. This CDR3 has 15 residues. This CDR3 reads CASRPGLAVMDEQFF.

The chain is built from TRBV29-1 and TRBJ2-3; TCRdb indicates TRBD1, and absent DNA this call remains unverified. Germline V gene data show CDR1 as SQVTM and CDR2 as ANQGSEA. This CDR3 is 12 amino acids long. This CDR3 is CSVAGGADTQYF.

The CDR3 loop reads CASSLRPGESPYNEQFF. This chain joins TRBV11-2 and TRBJ2-1; the D gene TCRdb calls, TRBD2, cannot be checked with no DNA. The CDR3 spans 17 residues. Germline CDR1 and CDR2: SGHAT and FQNNGV.

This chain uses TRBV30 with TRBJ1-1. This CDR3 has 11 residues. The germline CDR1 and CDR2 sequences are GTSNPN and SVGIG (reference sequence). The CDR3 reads CAWIQNTEAFF.

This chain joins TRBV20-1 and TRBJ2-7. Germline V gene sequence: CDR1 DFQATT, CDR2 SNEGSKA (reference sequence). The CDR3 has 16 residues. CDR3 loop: CSARTHEVGAFYEQYF.

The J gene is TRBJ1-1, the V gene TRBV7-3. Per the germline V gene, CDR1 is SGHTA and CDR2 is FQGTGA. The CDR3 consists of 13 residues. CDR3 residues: CASSTTGLTEAFF. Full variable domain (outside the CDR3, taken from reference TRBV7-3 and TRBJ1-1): GAGVSQTPSNKVTEKGKYVELRCDPISGHTALYWYRQSLGQGPEFLIYFQGTGAADDSGLPNDRFFAVRPEGSVSTLKIQRTERGDSAVYLCASSTTGLTEAFFGQGTRLTVV.

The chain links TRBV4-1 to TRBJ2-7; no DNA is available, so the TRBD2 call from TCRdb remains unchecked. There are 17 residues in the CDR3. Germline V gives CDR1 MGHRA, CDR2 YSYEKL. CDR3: CASSLKEGNRAAYEQYF.

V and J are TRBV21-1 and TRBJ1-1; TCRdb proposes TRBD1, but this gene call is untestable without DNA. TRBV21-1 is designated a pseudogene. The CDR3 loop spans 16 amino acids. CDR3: CASSSGTGERGAGAFF.

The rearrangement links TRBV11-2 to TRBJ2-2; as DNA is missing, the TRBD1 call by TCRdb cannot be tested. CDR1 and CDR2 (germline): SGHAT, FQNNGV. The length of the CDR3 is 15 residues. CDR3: CASSFWIGGTGELFF.

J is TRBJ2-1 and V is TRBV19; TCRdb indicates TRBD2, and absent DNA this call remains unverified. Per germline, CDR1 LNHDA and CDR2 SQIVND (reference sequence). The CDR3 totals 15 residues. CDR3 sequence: CASSSAGGPVNEQFF. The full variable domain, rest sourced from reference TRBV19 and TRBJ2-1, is DGGITQSPKYLFRKEGQNVTLSCEQNLNHDAMYWYRQDPGQGLRLIYYSQIVNDFQKGDIAEGYSVSREKKESFPLTVTSAQKNPTAFYLCASSSAGGPVNEQFFGPGTRLTVL.

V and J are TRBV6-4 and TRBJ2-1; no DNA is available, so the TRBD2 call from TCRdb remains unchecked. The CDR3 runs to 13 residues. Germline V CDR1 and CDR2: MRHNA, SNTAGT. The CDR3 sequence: CASSDGSGLEQFF.

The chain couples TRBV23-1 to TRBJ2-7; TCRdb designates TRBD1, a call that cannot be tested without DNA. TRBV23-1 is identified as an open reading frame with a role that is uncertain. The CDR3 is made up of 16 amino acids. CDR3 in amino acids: CASSSRAGAKTYEQYF.

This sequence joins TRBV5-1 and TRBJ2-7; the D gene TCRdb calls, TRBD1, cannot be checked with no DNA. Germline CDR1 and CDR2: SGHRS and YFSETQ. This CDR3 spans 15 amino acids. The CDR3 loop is CASSLPDRVPDEQYF.

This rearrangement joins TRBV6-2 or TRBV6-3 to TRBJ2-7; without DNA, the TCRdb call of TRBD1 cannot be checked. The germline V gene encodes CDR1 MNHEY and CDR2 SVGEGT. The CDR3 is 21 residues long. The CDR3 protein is CASSYQDRASVSSGGLYEQYF.

This CDR3 is CASSSEAAEEYNEQFF. The rearrangement uses TRBV25-1 and TRBJ2-1. The CDR3 loop spans 16 amino acids. Germline V CDR1 and CDR2: MGHDK, SYGVNS.

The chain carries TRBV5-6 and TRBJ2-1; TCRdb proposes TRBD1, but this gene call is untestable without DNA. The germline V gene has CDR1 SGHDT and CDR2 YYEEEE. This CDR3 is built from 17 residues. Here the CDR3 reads CASSDRDSLSLYNEQFF. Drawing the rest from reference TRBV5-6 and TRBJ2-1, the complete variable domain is DAGVTQSPTHLIKTRGQQVTLRCSPKSGHDTVSWYQQALGQGPQFIFQYYEEEERQRGNFPDRFSGHQFPNYSSELNVNALLLGDSALYLCASSDRDSLSLYNEQFFGPGTRLTVL.

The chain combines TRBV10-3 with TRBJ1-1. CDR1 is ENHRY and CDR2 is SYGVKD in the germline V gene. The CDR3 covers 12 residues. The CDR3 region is CASLTDNTEAFF.

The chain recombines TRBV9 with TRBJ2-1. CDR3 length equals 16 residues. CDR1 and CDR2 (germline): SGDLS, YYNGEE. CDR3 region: CASSVVSGRPYNEQFF.